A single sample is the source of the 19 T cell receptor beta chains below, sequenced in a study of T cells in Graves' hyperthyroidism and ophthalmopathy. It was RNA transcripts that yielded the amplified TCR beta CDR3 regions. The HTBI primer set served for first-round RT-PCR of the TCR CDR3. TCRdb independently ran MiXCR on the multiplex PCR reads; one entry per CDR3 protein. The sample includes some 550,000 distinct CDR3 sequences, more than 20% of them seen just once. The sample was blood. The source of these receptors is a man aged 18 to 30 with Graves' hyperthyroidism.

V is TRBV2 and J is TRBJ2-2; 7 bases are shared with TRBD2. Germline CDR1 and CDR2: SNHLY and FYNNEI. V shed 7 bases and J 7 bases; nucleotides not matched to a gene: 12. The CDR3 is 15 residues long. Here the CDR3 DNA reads TGTGCCAGCACCCCGACGCAAGCGGGGTACGGGGAGCTGTTTTTT. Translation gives CASTPTQAGYGELFF.

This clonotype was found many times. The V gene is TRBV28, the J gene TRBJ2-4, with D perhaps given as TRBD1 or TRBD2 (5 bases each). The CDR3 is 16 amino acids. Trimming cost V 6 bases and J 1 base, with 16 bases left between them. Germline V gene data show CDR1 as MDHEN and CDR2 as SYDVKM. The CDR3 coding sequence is TGTGCCAGCAGCAGACAGCGTCCGGGGGCCAAAAACATTCAGTACTTC. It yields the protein CASSRQRPGAKNIQYF. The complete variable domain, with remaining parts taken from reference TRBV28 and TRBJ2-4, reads DVKVTQSSRYLVKRTGEKVFLECVQDMDHENMFWYRQDPGLGLRLIYFSYDVKMKEKGDIPEGYSVSREKKERFSLILESASTNQTSMYLCASSRQRPGAKNIQYFGAGTRLSVL.

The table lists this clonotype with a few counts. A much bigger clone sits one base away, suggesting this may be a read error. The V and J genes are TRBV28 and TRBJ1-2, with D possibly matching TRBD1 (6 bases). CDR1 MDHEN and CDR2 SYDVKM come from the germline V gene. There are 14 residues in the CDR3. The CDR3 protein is CACSSTTGASGYTF. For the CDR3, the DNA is TGTGCCTGCAGCTCGACGACAGGAGCGAGTGGCTACACCTTC.

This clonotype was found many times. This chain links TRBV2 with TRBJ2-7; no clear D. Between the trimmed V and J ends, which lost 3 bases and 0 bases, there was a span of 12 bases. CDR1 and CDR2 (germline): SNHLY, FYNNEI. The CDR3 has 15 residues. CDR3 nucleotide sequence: TGTGCCAGCAGTGATGTTCGGGCAGTCTCCTACGAGCAGTACTTC. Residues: CASSDVRAVSYEQYF. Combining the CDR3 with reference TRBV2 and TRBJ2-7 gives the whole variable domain EPEVTQTPSHQVTQMGQEVILRCVPISNHLYFYWYRQILGQKVEFLVSFYNNEISEKSEIFDDQFSVERPDGSNFTLKIRSTKLEDSAMYFCASSDVRAVSYEQYFGPGTRLTVT.

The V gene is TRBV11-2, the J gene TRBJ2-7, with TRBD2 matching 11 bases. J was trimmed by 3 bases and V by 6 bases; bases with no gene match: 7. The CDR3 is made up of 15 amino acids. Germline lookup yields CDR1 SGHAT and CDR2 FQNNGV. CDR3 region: CASRQTSGAVYEQYF. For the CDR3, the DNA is TGTGCCAGCAGACAGACTAGCGGGGCGGTCTACGAGCAGTACTTC.

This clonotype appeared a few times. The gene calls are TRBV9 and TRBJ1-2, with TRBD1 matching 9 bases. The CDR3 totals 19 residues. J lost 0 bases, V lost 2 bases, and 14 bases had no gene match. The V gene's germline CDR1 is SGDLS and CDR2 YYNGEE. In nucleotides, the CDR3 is TGTGCCAGCAGCGTCGCGATCACCGGGACAGGGAATACTAACTATGGCTACACCTTC. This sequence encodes CASSVAITGTGNTNYGYTF.

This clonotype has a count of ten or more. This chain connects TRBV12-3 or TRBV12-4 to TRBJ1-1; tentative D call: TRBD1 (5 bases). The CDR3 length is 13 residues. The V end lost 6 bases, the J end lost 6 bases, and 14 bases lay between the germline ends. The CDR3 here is CASSESGRPEAFF. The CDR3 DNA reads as TGTGCCAGCAGCGAGTCAGGGCGGCCTGAAGCTTTCTTT.

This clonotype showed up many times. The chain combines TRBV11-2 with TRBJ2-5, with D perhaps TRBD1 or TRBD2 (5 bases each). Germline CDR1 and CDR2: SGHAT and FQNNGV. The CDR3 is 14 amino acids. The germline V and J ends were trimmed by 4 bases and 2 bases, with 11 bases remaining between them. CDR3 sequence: CASSSRDGQETQYF. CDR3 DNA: TGTGCCAGCAGCTCCCGGGACGGTCAAGAGACCCAGTACTTC.

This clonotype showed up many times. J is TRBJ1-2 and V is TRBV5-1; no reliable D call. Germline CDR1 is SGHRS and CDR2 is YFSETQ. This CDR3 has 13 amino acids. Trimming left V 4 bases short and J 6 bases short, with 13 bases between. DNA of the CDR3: TGCGCCAGCAGCAGTAGTGGGAGGGATGGCTACACCTTC. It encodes CASSSSGRDGYTF.

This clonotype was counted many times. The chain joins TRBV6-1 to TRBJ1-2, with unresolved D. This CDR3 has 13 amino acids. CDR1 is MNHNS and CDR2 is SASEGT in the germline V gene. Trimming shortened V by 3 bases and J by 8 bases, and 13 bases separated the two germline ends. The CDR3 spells CASSDWTSRGYTF. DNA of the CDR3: TGTGCCAGCAGTGATTGGACGAGTCGCGGCTACACCTTC.

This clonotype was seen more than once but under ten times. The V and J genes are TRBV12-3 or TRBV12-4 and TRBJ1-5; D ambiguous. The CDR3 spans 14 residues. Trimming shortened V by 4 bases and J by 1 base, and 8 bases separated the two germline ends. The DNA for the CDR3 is TGTGCCAGCAGTTGGTCCGGGAGCAATCAGCCCCAGCATTTT. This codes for CASSWSGSNQPQHF.

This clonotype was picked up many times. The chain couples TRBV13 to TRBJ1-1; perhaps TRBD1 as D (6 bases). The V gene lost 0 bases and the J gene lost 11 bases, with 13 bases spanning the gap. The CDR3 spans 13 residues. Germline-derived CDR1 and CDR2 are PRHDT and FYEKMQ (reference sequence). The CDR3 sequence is CASSLGGGLKAFF. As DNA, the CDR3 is TGTGCCAGCAGCTTAGGGGGGGGGCTGAAGGCTTTCTTT.

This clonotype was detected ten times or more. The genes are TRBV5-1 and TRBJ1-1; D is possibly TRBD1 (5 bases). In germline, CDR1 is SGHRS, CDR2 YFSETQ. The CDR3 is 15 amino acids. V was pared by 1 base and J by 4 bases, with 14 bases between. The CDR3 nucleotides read TGCGCCAGCAGCTTGCGAGTTCCTGGGGGCACTGAAGCTTTCTTT. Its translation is CASSLRVPGGTEAFF.

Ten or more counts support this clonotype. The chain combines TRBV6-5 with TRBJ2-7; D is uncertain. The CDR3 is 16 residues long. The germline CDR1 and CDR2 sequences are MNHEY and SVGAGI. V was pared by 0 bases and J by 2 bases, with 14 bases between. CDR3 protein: CASSYSIITSAYEQYF. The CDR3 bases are TGTGCCAGCAGTTACTCGATCATAACATCCGCCTACGAGCAGTACTTC.

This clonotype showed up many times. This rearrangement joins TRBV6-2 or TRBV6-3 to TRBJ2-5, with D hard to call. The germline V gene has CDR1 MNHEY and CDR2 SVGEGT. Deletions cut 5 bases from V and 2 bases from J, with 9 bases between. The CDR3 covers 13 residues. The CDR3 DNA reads TGTGCCAGCAGTGCACAGCCGCAAGAGACCCAGTACTTC. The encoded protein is CASSAQPQETQYF.

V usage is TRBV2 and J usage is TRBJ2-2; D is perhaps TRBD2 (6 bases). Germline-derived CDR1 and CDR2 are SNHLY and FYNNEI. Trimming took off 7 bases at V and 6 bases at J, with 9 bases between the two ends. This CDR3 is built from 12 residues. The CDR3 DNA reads TGTGCCAGCATTGCGGGGCCCGGGGAGCTGTTTTTT. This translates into CASIAGPGELFF.

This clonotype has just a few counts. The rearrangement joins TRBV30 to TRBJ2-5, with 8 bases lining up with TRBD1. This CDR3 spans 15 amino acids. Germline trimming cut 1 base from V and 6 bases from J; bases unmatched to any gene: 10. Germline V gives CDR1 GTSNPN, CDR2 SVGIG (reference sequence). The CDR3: CAWSAETGGLKTQYF. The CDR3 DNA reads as TGTGCCTGGAGTGCCGAAACAGGGGGATTAAAGACCCAGTACTTC.

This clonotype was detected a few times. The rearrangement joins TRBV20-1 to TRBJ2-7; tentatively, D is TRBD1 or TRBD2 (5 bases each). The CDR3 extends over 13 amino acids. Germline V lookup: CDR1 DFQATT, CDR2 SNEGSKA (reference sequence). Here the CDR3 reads CSALWDRSYEQYF. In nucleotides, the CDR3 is TGCAGCGCCCTCTGGGACCGATCCTACGAGCAGTACTTC.

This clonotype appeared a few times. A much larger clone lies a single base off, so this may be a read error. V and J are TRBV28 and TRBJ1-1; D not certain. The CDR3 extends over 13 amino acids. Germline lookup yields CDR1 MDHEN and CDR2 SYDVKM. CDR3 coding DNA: TGTGCCAGCACCCCATTGGTGAACACTGAAGCTTGCTTT. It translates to CASTPLVNTEACF.